This record concerns one TCR beta chain sequence. Its antigen is unknown. Base qualities are not recorded, but no much larger clone differs from it by a single base. These data belong to a study of T cell repertoires in cytomegalovirus infection (dated by TCRdb to 2018 to 2020). As for the study more broadly: Donor HLA type was relevant to the analysis, because carriage of CMV infection together with the matching HLA type was indicated by public TCR beta signatures.

CDR3 length: 14 amino acids, cysteine to phenylalanine. The sequence is cut down to CDR3 DNA, 42 bases in frame from base 1. According to the germline V gene, CDR1 reads MNHNS and CDR2 reads SASEGT. V drops 5 bases and J drops 4 bases, leaving 12 bases in between. TCRdb records Illumina HiSeq 1500 as the sequencer. In-frame beta chains were kept once TCRdb had trimmed the public reads at Q25 with fastp and called clones with MiXCR. Under each unique CDR3 protein, matching rows form one entry showing the most common genes and DNA. This sample lists 250,000 to 300,000 distinct CDR3 sequences; roughly 25% were detected once. The top ten constitute about 15% of the sample. The full study reports these points: In both this cohort and an independent cohort of 352 donors, the cumulative frequency of public TCR beta family members distinguished carriers of CMV infection plus the relevant HLA type. The ex vivo response was dominated by HLA-C-restricted CMV-specific TCR beta clonotypes, which also provided the single most frequent clonotype in two of eight donors.

Sequencing used PBMCs. This TCR was recovered from a human donor in good health (CMV status not recorded). Some clones in this sample may be carry-over from other donors' samples. In this chain, TRBV6-1 is recombined with TRBJ1-5; TRBD1 is a possible D gene, resting on 5 matching bases. In nucleotide form, the sequence is TGTGCCAGCAGTTCCCAGGGCTTAAATCAGCCCCAGCATTTT. The translation is CASSSQGLNQPQHF.